Reported below is one TCR beta chain. The table came from immunoSEQ multiplex PCR; TCRdb's copy has only in-frame clones and leaves some out. The sample comprises over 400,000 clones, 60% to 80% of which are singletons, and around 13% rests with the top ten. This sample is drawn from a study of shared clonotypes between healthy human individuals. The sample comprised PBMCs. The receptor was isolated from a woman aged 40 to 50 in good health. Some clones in this sample may be carry-over from other donors' samples.

CDR3 sequence (DNA): TGTGCCAGCAGTTTAGGGGGAGGAGGACAAGAGACCCAGTACTTC. It yields the protein CASSLGGGGQETQYF. The chain uses TRBV6-5 and TRBJ2-5; D possibly uses TRBD1 or TRBD2 (6 bases each). V shed 4 bases and J shed 2 bases, with 14 bases lying between them. CDR1 MNHEY and CDR2 SVGAGI come from the germline V gene. The CDR3 covers 15 residues.